This T cell receptor beta chain was observed in a study of blood T cell repertoires in COVID-19. Study-level background: Material from acute and convalescent COVID-19 was sourced from the United States, Italy and Spain.

The CDR3 sequence is 17 residues long. Germline V gene lookup returns CDR1 MGHRA and CDR2 YSYEKL. The ends lost 4 bases at V and 2 bases at J; junction bases unmatched: 14. Authors' analysis steps: Estimation of nucleated cell counts relied on the amplification of reference gene primers. Profiling relied on immunoSEQ multiplex PCR, and the TCRdb table lists in-frame clones only, not all of them. The DNA was the basis for D and trimming; V, J and clone size are from that table. The profile shows a few hundred thousand clones, roughly 90% of them singletons. The receptor was isolated from a man aged 35 to 55 with active or convalescent COVID-19. J is TRBJ2-7 and V is TRBV4-1; 7 bases fit TRBD1. The sequencing sample was made of peripheral blood. The CDR3 DNA sequence: TGCGCCAGCAGCCCCCGGGTGTATCAGGGGGTAACCTACGAGCAGTACTTC. Protein sequence: CASSPRVYQGVTYEQYF.